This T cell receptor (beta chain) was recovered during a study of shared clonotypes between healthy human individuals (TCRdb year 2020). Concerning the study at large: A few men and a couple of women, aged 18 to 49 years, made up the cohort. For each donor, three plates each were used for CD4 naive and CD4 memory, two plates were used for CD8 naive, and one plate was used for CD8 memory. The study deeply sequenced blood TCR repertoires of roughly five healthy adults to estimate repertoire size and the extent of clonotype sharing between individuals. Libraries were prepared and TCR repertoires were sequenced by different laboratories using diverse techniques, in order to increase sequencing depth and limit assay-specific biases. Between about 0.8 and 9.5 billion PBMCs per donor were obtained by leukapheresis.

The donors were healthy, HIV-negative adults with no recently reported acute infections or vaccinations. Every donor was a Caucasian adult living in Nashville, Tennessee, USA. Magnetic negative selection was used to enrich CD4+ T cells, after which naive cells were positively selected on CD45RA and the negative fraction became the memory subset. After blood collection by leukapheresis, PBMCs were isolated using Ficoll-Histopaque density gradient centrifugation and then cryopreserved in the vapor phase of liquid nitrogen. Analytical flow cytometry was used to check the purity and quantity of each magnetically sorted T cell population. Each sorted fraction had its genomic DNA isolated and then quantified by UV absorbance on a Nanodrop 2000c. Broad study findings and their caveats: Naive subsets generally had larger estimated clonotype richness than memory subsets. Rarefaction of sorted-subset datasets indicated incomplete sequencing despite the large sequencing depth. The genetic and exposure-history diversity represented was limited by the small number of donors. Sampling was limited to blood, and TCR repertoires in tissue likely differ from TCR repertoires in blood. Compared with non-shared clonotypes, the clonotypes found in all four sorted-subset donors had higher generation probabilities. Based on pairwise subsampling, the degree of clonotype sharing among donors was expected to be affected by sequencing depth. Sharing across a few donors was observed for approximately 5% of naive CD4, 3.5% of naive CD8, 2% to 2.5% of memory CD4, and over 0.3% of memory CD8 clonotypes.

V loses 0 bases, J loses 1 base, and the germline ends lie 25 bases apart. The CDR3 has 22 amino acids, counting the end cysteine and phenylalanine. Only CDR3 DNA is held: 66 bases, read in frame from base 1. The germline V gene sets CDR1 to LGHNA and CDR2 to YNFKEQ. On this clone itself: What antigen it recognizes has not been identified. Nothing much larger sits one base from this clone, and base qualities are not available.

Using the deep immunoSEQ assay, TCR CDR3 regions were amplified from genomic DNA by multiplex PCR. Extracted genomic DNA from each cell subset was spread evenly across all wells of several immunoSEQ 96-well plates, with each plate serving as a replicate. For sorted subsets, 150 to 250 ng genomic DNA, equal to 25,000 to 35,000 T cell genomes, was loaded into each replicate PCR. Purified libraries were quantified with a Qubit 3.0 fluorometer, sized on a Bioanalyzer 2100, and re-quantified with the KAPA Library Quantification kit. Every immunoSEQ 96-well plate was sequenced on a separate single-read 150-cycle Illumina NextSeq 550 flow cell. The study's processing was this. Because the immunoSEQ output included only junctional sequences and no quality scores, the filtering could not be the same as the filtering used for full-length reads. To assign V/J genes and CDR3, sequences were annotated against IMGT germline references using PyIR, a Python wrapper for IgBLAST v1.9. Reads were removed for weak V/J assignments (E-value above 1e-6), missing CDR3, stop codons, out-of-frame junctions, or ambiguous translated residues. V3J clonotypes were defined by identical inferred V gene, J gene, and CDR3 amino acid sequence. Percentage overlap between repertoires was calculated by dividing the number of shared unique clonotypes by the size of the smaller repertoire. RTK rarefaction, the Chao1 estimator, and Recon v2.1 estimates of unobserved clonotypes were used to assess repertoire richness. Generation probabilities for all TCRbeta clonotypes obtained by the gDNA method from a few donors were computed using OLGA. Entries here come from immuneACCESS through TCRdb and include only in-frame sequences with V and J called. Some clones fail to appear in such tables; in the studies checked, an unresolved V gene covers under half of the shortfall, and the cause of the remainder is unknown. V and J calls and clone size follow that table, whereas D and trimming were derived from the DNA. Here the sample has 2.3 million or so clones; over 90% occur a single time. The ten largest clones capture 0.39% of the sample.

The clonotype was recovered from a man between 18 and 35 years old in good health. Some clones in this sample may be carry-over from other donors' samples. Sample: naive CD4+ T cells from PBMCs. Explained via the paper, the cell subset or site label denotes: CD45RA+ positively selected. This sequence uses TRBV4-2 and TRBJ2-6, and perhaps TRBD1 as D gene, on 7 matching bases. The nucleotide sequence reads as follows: TGTGCCAGCAGCCAAGATCGCTTCTCTGAGAGACAGGGAGGATCTGGGGCCAACGTCCTGACTTTC. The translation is CASSQDRFSERQGGSGANVLTF.